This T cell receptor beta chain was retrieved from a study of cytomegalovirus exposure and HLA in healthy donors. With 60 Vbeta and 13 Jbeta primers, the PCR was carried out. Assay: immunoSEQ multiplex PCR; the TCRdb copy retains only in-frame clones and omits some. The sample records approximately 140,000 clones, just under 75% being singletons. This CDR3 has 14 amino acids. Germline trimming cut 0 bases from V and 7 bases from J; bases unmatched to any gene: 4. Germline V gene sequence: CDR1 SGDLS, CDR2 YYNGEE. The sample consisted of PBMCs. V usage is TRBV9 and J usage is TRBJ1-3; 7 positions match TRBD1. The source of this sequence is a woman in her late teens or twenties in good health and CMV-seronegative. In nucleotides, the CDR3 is TGTGCCAGCAGCGTAGATGGACAGGCTAACACCATATATTTT. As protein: CASSVDGQANTIYF.